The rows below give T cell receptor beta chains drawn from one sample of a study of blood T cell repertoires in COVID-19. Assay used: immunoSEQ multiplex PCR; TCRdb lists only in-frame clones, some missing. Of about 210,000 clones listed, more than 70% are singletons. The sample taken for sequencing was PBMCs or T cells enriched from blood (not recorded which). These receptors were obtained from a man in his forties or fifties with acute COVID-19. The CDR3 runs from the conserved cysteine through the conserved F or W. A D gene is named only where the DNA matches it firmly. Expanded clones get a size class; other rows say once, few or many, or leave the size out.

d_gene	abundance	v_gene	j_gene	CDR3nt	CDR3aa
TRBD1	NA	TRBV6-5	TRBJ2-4	TGTGCCAGCAGGGACAGGGCGCTAGCCAAAAACATTCAGTACTTC	CASRDRALAKNIQYF
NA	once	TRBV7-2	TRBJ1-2	TGTGCCAGCAGCTTAGACAGGGAGTATGGCTACACCTTC	CASSLDREYGYTF
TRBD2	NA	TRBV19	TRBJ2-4	TGTGCCAGTAGTCCGCGGCCCCCCACTAGCGGGAGGCCCGAGAGGAACATTCAGTACTTC	CASSPRPPTSGRPERNIQYF
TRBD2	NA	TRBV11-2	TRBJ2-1	TGTGCCAGCAGCCCTAGCGGGGTTTTGGGTGAGCAGTTCTTC	CASSPSGVLGEQFF
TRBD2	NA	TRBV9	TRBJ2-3	TGTGCCAGCAGCGTAGGACTAGCGGGAGCGGGGGGAGATACGCAGTATTTT	CASSVGLAGAGGDTQYF
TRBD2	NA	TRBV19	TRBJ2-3	TGTGCCAGTAGCAGTCTTCTAGCGGGAGAGGTAGATACGCAGTATTTT	CASSSLLAGEVDTQYF
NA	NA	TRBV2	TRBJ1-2	TGTGCCAGCGCCCAGAAGGGGGATACTAGTCATGGCTACACCTTC	CASAQKGDTSHGYTF
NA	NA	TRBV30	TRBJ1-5	TGTGCCTGGAGTGCTACAGGGAATCAGCCCCAGCATTTT	CAWSATGNQPQHF
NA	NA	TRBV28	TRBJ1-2	TGTGCCAGCAGGTTAGCGCTCTATGGCTACACCTTC	CASRLALYGYTF
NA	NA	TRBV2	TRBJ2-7	TGTGCCAGCAGTGCGCGCGGCGGGAATTCCTACGAGCAGTACTTC	CASSARGGNSYEQYF